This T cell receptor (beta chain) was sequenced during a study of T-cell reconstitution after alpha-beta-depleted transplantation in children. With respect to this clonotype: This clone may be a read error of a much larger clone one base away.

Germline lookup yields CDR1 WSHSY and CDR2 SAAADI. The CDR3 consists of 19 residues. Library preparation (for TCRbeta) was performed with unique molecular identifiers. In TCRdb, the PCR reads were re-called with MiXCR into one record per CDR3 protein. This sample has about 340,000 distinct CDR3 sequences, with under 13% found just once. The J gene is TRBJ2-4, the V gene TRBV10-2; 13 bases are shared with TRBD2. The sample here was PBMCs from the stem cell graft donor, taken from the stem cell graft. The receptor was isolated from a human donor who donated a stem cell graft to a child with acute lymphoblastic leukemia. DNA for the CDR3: TGCGCCAGCAGTGAGATCGGCCTCGGACTAGCGGGAGCCAACAACATTCAGTACTTC. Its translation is CASSEIGLGLAGANNIQYF.